The rows below give T cell receptor beta chains drawn from one sample of a study of blood T cell repertoires in COVID-19. Repertoires were generated with immunoSEQ multiplex PCR, while TCRdb's copy carries only in-frame clones and drops some. The data show around 99,000 clones, 80% to 95% seen once. The specimen sequenced was peripheral blood. Receptor source: a young woman with acute or convalescent COVID-19. The CDR3 runs from the conserved cysteine through the conserved F or W. D genes are given only for firm matches. The size field is filled for only some rows; it gives once, few, many or a size class.

.	.	TRBV20-1	TRBJ1-1	TGCAGTGCTAGTACTGTTGGGGGGTTCCGAACTGAAGCTTTCTTT	CSASTVGGFRTEAFF
once	TRBD1	TRBV10-3	TRBJ1-2	TGTGCCATCAAATTGACCGGGACAGACTATGGCTACACCTTC	CAIKLTGTDYGYTF
.	TRBD1	TRBV28	TRBJ1-2	TGTGCCAGCAGAACCGGGACAGGGGGCGCTAACTATGGCTACACCTTC	CASRTGTGGANYGYTF
.	.	TRBV6-5	TRBJ2-1	TGTGCCAGCGGTTCCAACCGGGGGACTGCCTACAATGAGCAGTTCTTC	CASGSNRGTAYNEQFF
.	TRBD1	TRBV28	TRBJ1-4	TGTGCCAGCAGCAAAACAGGGGTTAGTGAAAAACTGTTTTTT	CASSKTGVSEKLFF
.	.	TRBV5-1	TRBJ2-2	TGCGCCAGCAGCTTGATGGGGCCGAACACCGGGGAGCTGTTTTTT	CASSLMGPNTGELFF
.	.	TRBV28	TRBJ1-5	TGTGCCAGCAGGGTAGGAGGATCCGGTCAGCCCCAGCATTTT	CASRVGGSGQPQHF
.	.	TRBV6-2/TRBV6-3	TRBJ2-2	TGTGCCAGCAGTCAAGAAGAGGACTCCTACCGGGAGCTGTTTTTT	CASSQEEDSYRELFF
.	.	TRBV21-1	TRBJ2-3	TGTGCCAGCAGCAAAAAGGGACAGGGGAACGATACGCAGTATTTT	CASSKKGQGNDTQYF
few	.	TRBV28	TRBJ1-2	TGTGCCAGCAGTTTTTCTAGGCCCAGATTCTATGGCTACACCTTC	CASSFSRPRFYGYTF
.	.	TRBV9	TRBJ2-7	TGTGCCAGCCCCACTCCGGGGCAGTACTTC	CASPTPGQYF
.	.	TRBV7-9	TRBJ1-1	TGTGCCAGCAGCTCCTACTCACAGGCCCAAGCTTTCTTT	CASSSYSQAQAFF
.	.	TRBV29-1	TRBJ2-2	TGCAGCGTTGAACTTTTCACCGGGGAGCTGTTTTTT	CSVELFTGELFF
.	.	TRBV30	TRBJ1-2	TGTGCCTGGTCCAACCGGTCACCCGTCTATGGCTACACCTTC	CAWSNRSPVYGYTF
.	TRBD2	TRBV9	TRBJ2-1	TGTGCCAGCAGCGTAGTCGGTAGCGGGGGGCTCTATGAGCAGTTCTTC	CASSVVGSGGLYEQFF
.	TRBD1	TRBV4-1	TRBJ1-5	TGCGCCAGCAGCCAAGAGGGGGCAGGGGGTGGCAATCAGCCCCAGCATTTT	CASSQEGAGGGNQPQHF
.	TRBD2	TRBV4-3	TRBJ2-2	TGCGCCAGCAGCCAGAGACCCACTAGCGGGAGCCTAGCCGGGGAGCTGTTTTTT	CASSQRPTSGSLAGELFF
.	.	TRBV7-2	TRBJ2-1	TGTGCCAGCAGCCTCGCTGAGATAGATTACAATGAGCAGTTCTTC	CASSLAEIDYNEQFF
.	.	TRBV12-3/TRBV12-4	TRBJ1-1	TGTGCCAGCACCACAGGGATTGGCACTGAAGCTTTCTTT	CASTTGIGTEAFF
once	TRBD1	TRBV5-1	TRBJ1-1	TGCGCCAGCAGCTTGGATGGGACAGGGGGTACTGAAGCTTTCTTT	CASSLDGTGGTEAFF
.	TRBD1	TRBV5-4	TRBJ2-7	TGTGCCAGCAGCCGAGGCCGGGACAGGGGCTACGAGCAGTACTTC	CASSRGRDRGYEQYF
once	TRBD2	TRBV4-2	TRBJ2-7	TGTGCCAGCAGCTCAACTAGCGGGGGTTACCACTACGAGCAGTACTTC	CASSSTSGGYHYEQYF
.	.	TRBV28	TRBJ1-6	TGTGCCAGCAGTTTTTTCGCAGGGTCGCGGTCACCCCTCCACTTT	CASSFFAGSRSPLHF
.	.	TRBV28	TRBJ1-4	TGTGCCAGCAGTCTTCAGGGTGGAAGCGAAAAACTGTTTTTT	CASSLQGGSEKLFF
.	.	TRBV6-5	TRBJ1-5	TGTGCCAGCCATACGACAGTCAATCAGCCCCAGCATTTT	CASHTTVNQPQHF
.	TRBD1	TRBV6-5	TRBJ2-7	TGTGCCAGCAGACCAAACAGGGGTCAATTCTACGAGCAGTACTTC	CASRPNRGQFYEQYF
.	.	TRBV4-3	TRBJ1-1	TGCGCCAGCAGCCGGTATGCGGGATCGAGTACTGAAGCTTTCTTT	CASSRYAGSSTEAFF
.	.	TRBV7-9	TRBJ2-5	TGTGCCAGCAGCTTGGGGACAAACCAAGAGACCCAGTACTTC	CASSLGTNQETQYF
.	TRBD1	TRBV11-3	TRBJ1-2	TGTGCCAGCAGCTCATACTACAGGGGGCCCTATGGCTACACCTTC	CASSSYYRGPYGYTF
.	.	TRBV7-8	TRBJ1-5	TGTGCCAGCAGCCCGGGATGGGCGGACGCAGCCAATCAGCCCCAGCATTTT	CASSPGWADAANQPQHF
.	.	TRBV3-1/TRBV3-2	TRBJ2-3	TGTGCCAGCAGCCTACTGGATACGCAGTATTTT	CASSLLDTQYF
.	TRBD2	TRBV7-9	TRBJ2-7	TGTGCCAGCAGCCTATCGGTAGCGGGGTCGTCCTACGAGCAGTACTTC	CASSLSVAGSSYEQYF
.	TRBD2	TRBV7-9	TRBJ2-1	TGTGCCAGCAGCTTAGTAGAGCGGGGGGGCACTGAGCAGTTCTTC	CASSLVERGGTEQFF
.	.	TRBV15	TRBJ2-3	TGTGCCACCAATAGCGCCAACCTGGGAGATACGCAGTATTTT	CATNSANLGDTQYF
.	TRBD2	TRBV2	TRBJ2-7	TGTGCCAGCCGGGGACTAGCAATTAGCGAGCAGTACTTC	CASRGLAISEQYF
.	.	TRBV6-2/TRBV6-3	TRBJ2-5	TGTGCCAGCAGTTACTCGATAGGCGGGACCCAAGAGACCCAGTACTTC	CASSYSIGGTQETQYF
.	.	TRBV24-1	TRBJ2-3	TGTGCCACCAGTTCAAGCACAGATACGCAGTATTTT	CATSSSTDTQYF
.	.	TRBV11-3	TRBJ2-1	TGTGCCAGCAGCACCCGCCGGGGGGCCCTTGAGCAGTTCTTC	CASSTRRGALEQFF
.	TRBD2	TRBV6-6	TRBJ2-5	TGTGCCAGCAGTACCGGACTAGCGGGGCCAGAGACCCAGTACTTC	CASSTGLAGPETQYF
once	.	TRBV11-2	TRBJ1-1	TGTGCCAGCAGCTCACCCACGAGAGTTAGAGCTTTCTTT	CASSSPTRVRAFF
.	.	TRBV4-3	TRBJ1-2	TGCGCCAGCAGCCAAGATGGAGGGGATGGCTACACCTTC	CASSQDGGDGYTF
.	TRBD1	TRBV6-2/TRBV6-3	TRBJ2-7	TGTGCCAGCAGTGGTTGGGGACAGGACTACGAGCAGTACTTC	CASSGWGQDYEQYF
.	.	TRBV15	TRBJ1-2	TGTGCCACCAGCAGACCTTTCCAGTCCTATGGCTACACCTTC	CATSRPFQSYGYTF
.	TRBD1	TRBV18	TRBJ1-5	TGTGCCAGCTCAAACTACAGGGGGCAAGGGTCTAACAATCAGCCCCAGCATTTT	CASSNYRGQGSNNQPQHF
.	TRBD2	TRBV6-6	TRBJ2-5	TGTGCCAGCAGTCTCCTGGGGGGGGTAGAGACCCAGTACTTC	CASSLLGGVETQYF
.	.	TRBV10-3	TRBJ2-7	TGTGCCATCAGTGGTGGCGGGGGCGTCAACTACGAGCAGTACTTC	CAISGGGGVNYEQYF